The present TCR beta chain was sequenced within a study of identical twins (TCRdb year 2016). Study-level background: The study deep-sequenced TCR alpha and beta repertoires from monozygotic twins, unrelated adults of various ages and cord blood to test whether fetal clonotypes persist. To rule out contamination, replicate twin experiments were performed at different times with different library preparation protocols. General conclusions and limits of the study: Out-of-frame TCR alpha sharing in monozygotic twins was systematically underestimated by recombination models, whereas sharing between unrelated individuals was in agreement with the recombination models. Compared with coincidental sharing between unrelated individuals, an excess of low generation-probability sequences was observed among out-of-frame TCR alpha sequences shared between twins. Because the same donors could not be followed over many years, conclusions were based on cross-sectional statistical analysis. Fewer insertions were carried by abundant cord blood beta clonotypes, a similar but weaker trend appeared in young adult naive repertoires, and no such trend appeared in memory repertoires. Invariant T cells such as MAIT and iNKT could partly confound zero-insertion analyses, though diverse VJ usage argued against this for most clonotypes. In beta out-of-frame sequences, excess twin sharing was weaker, because having fewer shared sequences lowered the signal-to-noise ratio.

Taken from the germline V gene, the CDR1 and CDR2 loops are SGHTA and FQGNSA. From its cysteine to its phenylalanine, the CDR3 spans 14 amino acids. Left in the record is the CDR3 DNA by itself, 42 bases read in frame from the first base. V loses 7 bases at its end and J loses 5 bases; junction bases beyond the gene matches: 8. Every donor was a healthy Caucasian. Three unrelated non-twin adults were also sequenced: a male aged 18 to 30, a male aged 50 to 59 and a female aged 50 to 59. Using Miltenyi CD45RO+ enrichment and human naive T-cell isolation kits, memory (CD45RO+) and naive T cells were isolated from PBMC. Libraries were made using 5' RACE. The sequencer was an Illumina HiSeq 2000. A universal primer binding site was added through template switching, and the final cDNA carried a unique molecular identifier so that TCR cDNA molecules could be counted accurately. Specific primers in the conserved constant-segment region were used to synthesize first-strand cDNA for the TCR alpha and beta chains. To control for contamination, every cDNA library was double barcoded, receiving both a SMART-Mk sample barcode and Illumina barcodes. TruSeq adapter sequences and Illumina sample barcodes were added in two successive PCR steps. Sequencing of the TCR alpha and beta cDNA libraries was done on the Illumina HiSeq platform using custom primers. As for how the authors treated the data: Unique molecular identifiers were extracted from raw reads with MiGEC, and CDR3 positions were determined with MiXCR. For each individual, recombination models were inferred using an EM algorithm with the repgenHMM and IGoR tools. Shared clonotypes were analyzed with the tcR package in R, and sharing was normalized by the product of cloneset sizes. Out-of-frame nonproductive sequences were analyzed to study raw recombination free of thymic and clonal selection effects. In TCRdb, the public reads were trimmed at Q25 with fastp and aligned with MiXCR, with productive beta chains retained. Rows are unified per CDR3 protein, each entry keeping the most common DNA and genes. The V and J calls and clone size come from TCRdb's table, not from the authors' own analysis. Within this sample are a few hundred thousand distinct CDR3 sequences, with around 20% of them counted one time only. Jointly, the top ten make up more than 10% of the sample.

Comment on this clonotype: The specificity of this receptor is unknown. It has no much larger one-base neighbor in the sample; base qualities were not kept.

The receptor was derived from a man aged 50-59 years in good health. The chain is made from TRBV7-2 and TRBJ1-1; 9 central nucleotides agree with TRBD1. The specimen sequenced was naive T cells sorted from blood. This specimen's cell subset or site label, per the study, means: cells isolated with a human naive T-cell isolation kit. The CDR3 here reads CASKTGTGRTEAFF. In nucleotides, the sequence is TGTGCCAGCAAAACCGGGACAGGGAGGACTGAAGCTTTCTTT.